This T cell receptor (beta chain) comes out of a study of T cell changes during pregnancy in multiple sclerosis. TCRdb's table, derived via immunoSEQ multiplex PCR, lists solely in-frame clones and lacks some. The profile shows some 140,000 clones, about 95% of them singletons. The receptor's source is a female donor with multiple sclerosis, enrolled in a pregnancy study. Sequencing was performed on peripheral blood, taken after pregnancy.

The CDR3 sequence is CASSLTDVNNEQFF. Here the CDR3 DNA reads TGTGCCAGCAGCTTGACAGACGTAAACAATGAGCAGTTCTTC. The rearrangement joins TRBV7-8 to TRBJ2-1, with D perhaps matching TRBD1 (5 bases). The germline gives CDR1 SGHVS, CDR2 FQNEAQ. This CDR3 has 14 residues. Trimming took off 3 bases at V and 5 bases at J, with 11 bases between the two ends.